Each of the 30 T cell receptor beta chains below was sequenced from the same sample in a study of vaccination and CD4 T cells after COVID-19. Antigens for these TCRs are unknown. An Oncomine TCR Beta short-read assay was used to sequence the DNA from cultured CD4+ T cells. One entry per CDR3 protein, called by TCRdb with MiXCR from the PCR reads. The sample carries 8,400 or so distinct CDR3 sequences, 60% to 80% recorded once. Treatment meaning: approximately nine-day PBMC culture with coronavirus spike peptide pools or control peptides (ViraFEST assay). The sequenced sample consisted of CD4+ T cells from blood, cultured in vitro. Receptors originate from a human donor who had recovered from COVID-19.

The chain recombines TRBV7-2 with TRBJ2-5; 9 bases align to TRBD2. From germline, CDR1 is SGHTA and CDR2 FQGNSA. V gave up 4 bases and J gave up 2 bases; unmatched junction bases: 11. This CDR3 comprises 17 residues. The DNA of the CDR3 is TGTGCCAGCAGCTCCCAAGTCTCTAGCGGGGCACAAGAGACCCAGTACTTC. It yields the protein CASSSQVSSGAQETQYF.

The chain has TRBV27 and TRBJ2-7, with 12 bases identical to TRBD2. Germline assignment: CDR1 MNHEY and CDR2 SMNVEV (reference sequence). The trim removed 6 bases at V and 6 bases at J, leaving 9 bases unmatched. This CDR3 contains 15 residues. This chain's CDR3 is CASRLLAGGPSEQYF. The CDR3, as DNA: TGTGCCAGCAGGTTGCTAGCGGGAGGGCCAAGCGAGCAGTACTTC.

The rearrangement uses TRBV20-1 and TRBJ2-5; 7 bases are a match to TRBD2. Germline CDR1 reads DFQATT; CDR2 reads SNEGSKA (reference sequence). CDR3 length equals 12 residues. The V gene end was trimmed by 3 bases and the J gene end by 3 bases; junction bases not matched to a gene: 1. The CDR3 region has the DNA TGCAGTGCTAGCCTAGCGGAAGAGACCCAGTACTTC. Translated, it gives CSASLAEETQYF.

V gene TRBV6-2 or TRBV6-3 combines with J gene TRBJ2-7; D possibly corresponds to TRBD1 (6 bases). The germline CDR1 and CDR2 sequences are MNHEY and SVGEGT. V lost 2 bases and J 3 bases, leaving 11 bases between the germline ends. The CDR3 consists of 14 residues. CDR3 in DNA: TGTGCCAGCAGTTACCTTGGACAGATCTACGAGCAGTACTTC. The encoded protein is CASSYLGQIYEQYF.

The chain joins TRBV20-1 to TRBJ2-5; the D call may be TRBD1 or TRBD2 (6 bases each). Between the trimmed V and J ends, which lost 3 bases and 3 bases, there was a span of 17 bases. Germline CDR1 and CDR2: DFQATT and SNEGSKA (reference sequence). CDR3 size: 15 residues. The CDR3 coding sequence is TGCAGTGCTAGGCCCCTGGGGGGCCCAAAAGAGACCCAGTACTTC. Amino acid sequence: CSARPLGGPKETQYF.

This clonotype was detected a few times. V usage is TRBV24-1 and J usage is TRBJ1-5; 7 nucleotides agree with TRBD1. The CDR3 has 16 amino acids. The V gene's germline CDR1 is KGHDR and CDR2 SFDVKD. V lost 4 bases to trimming and J lost 3 bases; unmatched junction nucleotides: 8. As DNA, the CDR3 is TGTGCCACCAGTGACCACAGGGGCACGGTCAATCAGCCCCAGCATTTT. As protein: CATSDHRGTVNQPQHF.

In its sample, this clonotype was seen a few times. This chain uses TRBV6-2 or TRBV6-3 with TRBJ1-5; TRBD1 aligns across 9 bases. CDR1 MNHEY and CDR2 SVGEGT come from the germline V gene. The CDR3 runs 13 residues. With V trimmed by 8 bases and J by 5 bases, 4 bases remained unmatched. The CDR3 sequence: CASQTGGYQPQHF. The CDR3 DNA sequence: TGTGCCAGCCAGACAGGGGGATATCAGCCCCAGCATTTT.

This rearrangement joins TRBV2 to TRBJ2-7; 12 bases fit TRBD1. Germline CDR1 is SNHLY and CDR2 is FYNNEI. The CDR3 is 14 residues long. V lost 7 bases and J lost 7; bases outside the gene matches: 8. CDR3 in amino acids: CASIWDRGPGEQYF. In DNA, the CDR3 is TGTGCCAGCATTTGGGACAGGGGGCCGGGGGAGCAGTACTTC.

The rearrangement joins TRBV5-1 to TRBJ2-2; no reliable D call. This CDR3 contains 14 residues. Deletions cut 2 bases from V and 3 bases from J, with 8 bases between. Germline assignment: CDR1 SGHRS and CDR2 YFSETQ. The CDR3 loop is CASSFLTDTGELFF. The DNA of the CDR3 is TGCGCCAGCAGCTTCCTAACGGACACCGGGGAGCTGTTTTTT.

The chain is built from TRBV6-1 and TRBJ1-6; D ambiguous. The germline V and J ends were trimmed by 5 bases and 5 bases, with 10 bases remaining between them. CDR3 length: 14 residues. The germline CDR1 and CDR2 sequences are MNHNS and SASEGT. The CDR3 region is CASSQEINNSPLHF. In DNA, the CDR3 is TGTGCCAGCAGTCAGGAAATAAATAATTCACCCCTCCACTTT.

The chain carries TRBV11-1 and TRBJ2-7; perhaps TRBD1 as D (6 bases). The CDR3 loop spans 12 amino acids. In germline, CDR1 is SGHAT, CDR2 FQDESV (reference sequence). Trimming pared 8 bases from V and 7 bases from J, leaving 15 bases between. This CDR3 is CASGRGGREQYF. CDR3 DNA: TGTGCCAGCGGGCGAGGGGGTCGTGAGCAGTACTTC.

V usage is TRBV20-1 and J usage is TRBJ1-5, with a possible D match to TRBD1 (5 bases). The CDR3 is 13 residues long. Trimming shortened V by 6 bases and J by 9 bases, and 18 bases separated the two germline ends. The germline CDR1 and CDR2 sequences are DFQATT and SNEGSKA (reference sequence). CDR3 bases: TGCAGTGCCATCGACAGATGGCCATCGCCCCAGCATTTT. This sequence encodes CSAIDRWPSPQHF.

CDR3 in DNA: TGTGCCAGCAGCCCTCGGGGGGAAGGTAGTCAGCCCCAGCATTTT. Translation gives CASSPRGEGSQPQHF. The V call is TRBV5-4, the J call TRBJ1-5, with TRBD1 as a possible D gene (5 bases). Trimming stripped 4 bases from V and 6 bases from J, with 17 bases between. This CDR3 has 15 residues. Germline V gene data show CDR1 as SGHNT and CDR2 as YYREEE (reference sequence). The entire variable domain, with the rest obtained from reference TRBV5-4 and TRBJ1-5, is as follows: ETGVTQSPTHLIKTRGQQVTLRCSSQSGHNTVSWYQQALGQGPQFIFQYYREEENGRGNFPPRFSGLQFPNYSSELNVNALELDDSALYLCASSPRGEGSQPQHFGDGTRLSIL.

For this clonotype: An end of the junction does not agree with germline; a read error may underlie this. The chain employs TRBV11-2 and TRBJ1-5; 9 bases match TRBD1. The germline V gene encodes CDR1 SGHAT and CDR2 FQNNGV. The CDR3 sequence is 15 residues long. CDR3 bases: TGTGCCAGCAGCTTAACAGGGGGCCTTGATCAACCCCAGCATTTT. It is translated as CASSLTGGLDQPQHF.

This clonotype was seen more than once but under ten times. The rearrangement uses TRBV20-1 and TRBJ1-2; D is unresolved. This CDR3 is 11 amino acids long. Between the trimmed V and J ends, which lost 3 bases and 6 bases, there was a span of 8 bases. The V gene's germline CDR1 is DFQATT and CDR2 SNEGSKA (reference sequence). CDR3 region: CSASLAHGYTF. CDR3 DNA: TGCAGTGCTAGTCTAGCCCATGGCTACACCTTC.

The chain joins TRBV25-1 to TRBJ1-6; TRBD1 matches at 7 bases. Trimming at V came to 6 bases and at J to 5 bases, leaving 1 base not matched to a gene. The V gene's germline CDR1 is MGHDK and CDR2 SYGVNS. This CDR3 has 13 amino acids. The DNA of the CDR3 is TGTGCCAGCAGGGGACAGAATAATTCACCCCTCCACTTT. It translates to CASRGQNNSPLHF.

This chain joins TRBV12-3 or TRBV12-4 and TRBJ1-1; D unclear. This CDR3 comprises 14 residues. V was trimmed by 5 bases and J by 1 base, leaving 11 bases between them. The CDR3, as DNA: TGTGCCAGCAGTCCGGGTCTCGGGAACACTGAAGCTTTCTTT. It is translated as CASSPGLGNTEAFF.

This clonotype occurred a few times. The rearrangement links TRBV15 to TRBJ2-5; no clear D. The CDR3 consists of 12 residues. Germline V lookup: CDR1 LNHNV, CDR2 YYDKDF (reference sequence). Trimming took 2 bases from V and 7 from J, leaving 8 bases between them. Written as DNA, the CDR3 is TGTGCCACCAGCAGACGTACGGGGACCCAGTACTTC. This translates into CATSRRTGTQYF.

The chain uses TRBV11-2 and TRBJ1-6, with D perhaps matching TRBD1 (5 bases). This CDR3 is built from 15 residues. Per germline, CDR1 SGHAT and CDR2 FQNNGV. Trimming took off 4 bases at V and 10 bases at J, with 17 bases between the two ends. This CDR3 is CASSSSGGAGSPLHF. The CDR3 DNA reads TGTGCCAGCAGCTCGTCGGGAGGGGCAGGGTCACCCCTCCACTTT.

This clonotype was found a few times. The chain uses TRBV7-9 and TRBJ1-1; possibly TRBD1 for D (5 bases). Germline V lookup: CDR1 SEHNR, CDR2 FQNEAQ (reference sequence). Trimming stripped 3 bases from V and 6 bases from J, with 11 bases between. This CDR3 has 13 residues. The CDR3 nucleotides read TGTGCCAGCAGCTTCCGGGCGGGGGCTGAAGCTTTCTTT. It specifies CASSFRAGAEAFF.

V usage is TRBV6-2 or TRBV6-3 and J usage is TRBJ2-1; 8 bases fit TRBD2. Gene TRBJ2-7 matches the end of the DNA better, so the J call may be wrong. Germline V CDR1 and CDR2: MNHEY, SVGEGT. The length of the CDR3 is 15 residues. The CDR3 bases are TGTGCCAGCAGTTACGGGCTAGCGGGTAGGGACGAGCAGTACTTC. Its translation: CASSYGLAGRDEQYF.

This rearrangement joins TRBV5-1 to TRBJ1-5; a weak D match, TRBD1 (5 bases). CDR3 size: 16 residues. The germline V gene has CDR1 SGHRS and CDR2 YFSETQ. The ends were cut back, 4 bases at V and 6 bases at J, with 20 bases in the middle. The CDR3 DNA reads as TGCGCCAGCAGCCCCGGAAGTGCGGCGGGGGGTCAGCCCCAGCATTTT. It codes for CASSPGSAAGGQPQHF.

J is TRBJ1-1 and V is TRBV27; D remains unclear. With 8 bases removed from V and 0 bases from J, the gap between germline ends came to 7 bases. Germline CDR1 MNHEY, CDR2 SMNVEV (reference sequence). The CDR3 extends over 12 amino acids. CDR3 DNA: TGTGCCAGCTTCAAGATGAACACTGAAGCTTTCTTT. This codes for CASFKMNTEAFF.

The CDR3 is CSATLFWASGGAADTQYF. CDR3 nucleotide sequence: TGCAGTGCTACGCTATTCTGGGCTAGCGGGGGGGCCGCAGATACGCAGTATTTT. The chain employs TRBV20-1 and TRBJ2-3, with TRBD2 identical over 12 bases. Trimming removed 4 bases from V and 4 bases from J; junction bases left unmatched: 15. Germline CDR1 is DFQATT and CDR2 is SNEGSKA (reference sequence). The CDR3 totals 18 residues.

This chain connects TRBV7-9 to TRBJ1-6; 10 positions agree with TRBD1. Looked up from germline, CDR1 is SEHNR and CDR2 is FQNEAQ (reference sequence). The CDR3 is made up of 16 amino acids. The ends lost 4 bases at V and 7 bases at J; junction bases unmatched: 7. CDR3 nucleotides: TGTGCCAGCAGCTCGACCCGGGACAGGGGCAATTCACCCCTCCACTTT. Its protein is CASSSTRDRGNSPLHF.

The V gene is TRBV6-1, the J gene TRBJ2-5, with D tentatively TRBD1 (6 bases). This CDR3 has 14 residues. From germline, CDR1 is MNHNS and CDR2 SASEGT. V shed 0 bases and J shed 4 bases, with 9 bases lying between them. The CDR3: CASSEAGRGETQYF. DNA of the CDR3: TGTGCCAGCAGTGAAGCAGGCAGGGGAGAGACCCAGTACTTC.

J is TRBJ1-6 and V is TRBV10-2; D gene unclear. V lost 2 bases to trimming and J lost 18 bases, with 14 bases between them. The CDR3 sequence is 12 residues long. Germline lookup yields CDR1 WSHSY and CDR2 SAAADI. CDR3 amino acids: CASSEPSGRPHF. CDR3 nucleotides: TGCGCCAGCAGTGAGCCCTCGGGAAGGCCCCACTTT.

CDR3 sequence: CASSPDGENTEAFF. The CDR3 nucleotides are TGTGCCAGTAGTCCTGATGGGGAAAACACTGAAGCTTTCTTT. The chain employs TRBV19 and TRBJ1-1, with D uncertain. Germline V gene sequence: CDR1 LNHDA, CDR2 SQIVND (reference sequence). The CDR3 has 14 residues. V lost 5 bases and J 2 bases, leaving 12 bases between the germline ends. The variable domain in full, completed from reference TRBV19 and TRBJ1-1, reads DGGITQSPKYLFRKEGQNVTLSCEQNLNHDAMYWYRQDPGQGLRLIYYSQIVNDFQKGDIAEGYSVSREKKESFPLTVTSAQKNPTAFYLCASSPDGENTEAFFGQGTRLTVV.

The chain links TRBV6-5 to TRBJ2-2, with D possibly being TRBD1 (7 bases). V was trimmed by 0 bases and J by 3 bases, leaving 17 bases between them. CDR1 MNHEY and CDR2 SVGAGI come from the germline V gene. CDR3 length equals 18 residues. DNA of the CDR3: TGTGCCAGCAGTTACTCGGTCGCGGGGCAGGGGGACACCGGGGAGCTGTTTTTT. Its protein product is CASSYSVAGQGDTGELFF.

This chain links TRBV20-1 with TRBJ1-2; 10 bases fit TRBD1. V trimming: 5 bases; J trimming: 3 bases; junction bases outside the gene matches: 0. The CDR3 has 12 amino acids. The V gene's germline CDR1 is DFQATT and CDR2 SNEGSKA (reference sequence). CDR3 sequence (DNA): TGCAGTGCTGGACAGGGGGACTATGGCTACACCTTC. Translation gives CSAGQGDYGYTF.